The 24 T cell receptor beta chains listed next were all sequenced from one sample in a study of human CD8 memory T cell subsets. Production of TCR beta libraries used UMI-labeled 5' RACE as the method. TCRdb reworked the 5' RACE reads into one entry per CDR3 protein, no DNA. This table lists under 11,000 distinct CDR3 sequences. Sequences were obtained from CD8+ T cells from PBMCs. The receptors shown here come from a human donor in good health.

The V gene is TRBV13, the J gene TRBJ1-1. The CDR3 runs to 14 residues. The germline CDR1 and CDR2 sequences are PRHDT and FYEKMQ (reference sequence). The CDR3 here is CASSSHGVGYEAFF.

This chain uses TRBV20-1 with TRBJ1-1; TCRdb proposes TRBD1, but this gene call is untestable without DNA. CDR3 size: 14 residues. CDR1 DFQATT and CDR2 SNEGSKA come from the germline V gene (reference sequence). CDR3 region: CSRFDRGGGTEAFF.

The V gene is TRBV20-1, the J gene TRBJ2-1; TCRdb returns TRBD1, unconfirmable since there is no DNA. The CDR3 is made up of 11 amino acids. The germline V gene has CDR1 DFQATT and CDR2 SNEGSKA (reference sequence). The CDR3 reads CSARRGSEQFF.

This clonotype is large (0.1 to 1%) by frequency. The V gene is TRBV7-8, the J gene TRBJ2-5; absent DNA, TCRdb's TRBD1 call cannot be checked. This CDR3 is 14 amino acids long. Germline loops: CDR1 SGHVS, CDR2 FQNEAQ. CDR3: CASSLMTEEETQYF.

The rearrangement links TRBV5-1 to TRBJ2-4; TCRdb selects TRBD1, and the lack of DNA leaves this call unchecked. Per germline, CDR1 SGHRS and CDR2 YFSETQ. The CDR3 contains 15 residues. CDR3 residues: CASSLEGTQKNIQYF. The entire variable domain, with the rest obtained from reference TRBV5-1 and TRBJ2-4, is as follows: KAGVTQTPRYLIKTRGQQVTLSCSPISGHRSVSWYQQTPGQGLQFLFEYFSETQRNKGNFPGRFSGRQFSNSRSEMNVSTLELGDSALYLCASSLEGTQKNIQYFGAGTRLSVL.

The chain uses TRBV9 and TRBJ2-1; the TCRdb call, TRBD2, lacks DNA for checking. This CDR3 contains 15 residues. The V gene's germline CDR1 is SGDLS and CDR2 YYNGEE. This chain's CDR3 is CASSVSGLAVNEQFF.

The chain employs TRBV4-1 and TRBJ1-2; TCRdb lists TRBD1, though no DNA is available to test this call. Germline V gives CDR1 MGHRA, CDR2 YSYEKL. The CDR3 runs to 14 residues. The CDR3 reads CASSAQSGAGGYTF.

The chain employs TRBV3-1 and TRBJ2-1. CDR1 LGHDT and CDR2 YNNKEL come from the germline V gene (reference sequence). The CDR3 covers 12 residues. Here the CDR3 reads CASSQSIHEQFF.

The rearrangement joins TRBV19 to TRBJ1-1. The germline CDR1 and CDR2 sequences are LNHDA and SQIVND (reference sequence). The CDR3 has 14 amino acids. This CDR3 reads CASSIEPYNTEAFF.

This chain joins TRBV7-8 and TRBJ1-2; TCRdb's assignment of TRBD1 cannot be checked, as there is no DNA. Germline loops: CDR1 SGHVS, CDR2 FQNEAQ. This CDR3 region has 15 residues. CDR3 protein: CASSLDLVQGADYTF.

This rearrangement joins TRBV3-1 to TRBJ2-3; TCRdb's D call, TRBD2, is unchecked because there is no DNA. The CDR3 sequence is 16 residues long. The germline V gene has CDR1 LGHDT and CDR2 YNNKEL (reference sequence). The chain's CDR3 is CASSQEGLAGADTQYF.

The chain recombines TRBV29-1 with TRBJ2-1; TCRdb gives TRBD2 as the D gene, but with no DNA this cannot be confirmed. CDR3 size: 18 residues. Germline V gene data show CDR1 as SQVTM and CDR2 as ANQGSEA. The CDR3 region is CSVAGSLQGGRVVNEQFF.

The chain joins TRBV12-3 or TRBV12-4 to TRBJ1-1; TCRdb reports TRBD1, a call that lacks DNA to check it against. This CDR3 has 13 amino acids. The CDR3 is CASSLGGGTEAFF.

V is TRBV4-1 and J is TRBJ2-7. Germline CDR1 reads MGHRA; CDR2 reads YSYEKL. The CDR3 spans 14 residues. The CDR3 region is CASSQDKDYYEQYF.

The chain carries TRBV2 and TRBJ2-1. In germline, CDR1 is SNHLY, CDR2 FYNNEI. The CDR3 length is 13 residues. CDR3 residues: CASSGIHANEQFF.

The CDR3 protein is CATSYRGNTEAFF. The J gene is TRBJ1-1, the V gene TRBV15; lacking DNA, the TRBD1 call made by TCRdb goes unchecked. The CDR3 runs to 13 residues. CDR1 is LNHNV, CDR2 YYDKDF, per germline (reference sequence).

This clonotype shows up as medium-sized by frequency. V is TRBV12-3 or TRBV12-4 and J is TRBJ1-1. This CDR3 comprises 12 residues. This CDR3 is CASSSVGPEAFF.

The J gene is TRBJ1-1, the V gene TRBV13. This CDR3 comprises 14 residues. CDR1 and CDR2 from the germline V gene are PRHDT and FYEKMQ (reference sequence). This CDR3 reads CASSPLGVGTEAFF.

CDR3 region: CASKDDRYGELFF. The rearrangement joins TRBV19 to TRBJ2-2. The CDR3 loop spans 13 amino acids. Germline V gene lookup returns CDR1 LNHDA and CDR2 SQIVND (reference sequence). Full variable domain (remainder filled in from reference TRBV19 and TRBJ2-2): DGGITQSPKYLFRKEGQNVTLSCEQNLNHDAMYWYRQDPGQGLRLIYYSQIVNDFQKGDIAEGYSVSREKKESFPLTVTSAQKNPTAFYLCASKDDRYGELFFGEGSRLTVL.

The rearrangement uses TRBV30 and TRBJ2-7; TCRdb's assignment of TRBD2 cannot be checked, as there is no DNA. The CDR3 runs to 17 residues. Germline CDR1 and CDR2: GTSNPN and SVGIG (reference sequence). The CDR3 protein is CAWSLGTSGSLIYEQYF.

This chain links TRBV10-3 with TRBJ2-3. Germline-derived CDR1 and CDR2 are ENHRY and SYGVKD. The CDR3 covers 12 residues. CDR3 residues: CAISENADTQYF.

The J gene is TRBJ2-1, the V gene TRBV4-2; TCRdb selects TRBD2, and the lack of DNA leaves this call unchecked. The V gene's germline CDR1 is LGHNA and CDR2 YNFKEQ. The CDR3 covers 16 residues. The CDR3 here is CASSHAGTSGKDEQFF.

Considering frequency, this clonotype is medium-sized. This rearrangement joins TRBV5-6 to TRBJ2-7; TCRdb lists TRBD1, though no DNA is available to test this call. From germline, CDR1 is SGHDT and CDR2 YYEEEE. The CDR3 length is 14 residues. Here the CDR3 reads CASSPGTGDYEQYF.

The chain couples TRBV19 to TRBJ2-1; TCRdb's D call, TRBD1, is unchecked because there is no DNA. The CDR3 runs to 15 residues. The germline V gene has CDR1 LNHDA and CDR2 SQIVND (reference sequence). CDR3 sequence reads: CASQEAAGWANEQFF.